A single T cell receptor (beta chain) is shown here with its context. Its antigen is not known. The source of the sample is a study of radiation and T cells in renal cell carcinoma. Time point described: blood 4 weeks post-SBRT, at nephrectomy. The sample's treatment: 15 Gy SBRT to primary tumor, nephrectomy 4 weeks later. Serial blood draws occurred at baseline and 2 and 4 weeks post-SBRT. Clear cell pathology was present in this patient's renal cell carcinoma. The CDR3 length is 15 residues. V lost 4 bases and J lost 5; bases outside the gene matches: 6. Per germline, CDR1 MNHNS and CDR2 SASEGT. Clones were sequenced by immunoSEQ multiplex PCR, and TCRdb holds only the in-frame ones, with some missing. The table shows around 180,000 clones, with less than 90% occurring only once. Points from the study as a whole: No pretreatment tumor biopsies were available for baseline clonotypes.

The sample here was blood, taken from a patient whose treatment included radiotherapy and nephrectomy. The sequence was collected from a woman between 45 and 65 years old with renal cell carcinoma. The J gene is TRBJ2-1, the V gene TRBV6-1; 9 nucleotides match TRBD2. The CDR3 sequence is CASSVSGGEHNEQFF. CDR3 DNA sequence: TGTGCCAGCAGTGTTAGCGGGGGAGAACACAATGAGCAGTTCTTC.